A single sample gave rise to the 19 T cell receptor beta chains below, sequenced in a study of blood T cells in healthy people across ages. A second about 7 to 12 cycle PCR used barcoded and J-beta primers. TCRdb called the 5' RACE reads again in MiXCR, with one record for every CDR3 protein. The sample has 850,000 or so distinct CDR3 sequences, around 30% seen once. Specimen: blood. The receptors stem from a woman of 80 years or more in good health.

This clonotype showed up many times. The J gene is TRBJ2-4, the V gene TRBV5-1, with D maybe TRBD1 (6 bases). CDR1 is SGHRS and CDR2 is YFSETQ in the germline V gene. This CDR3 has 16 residues. Trimming pared 7 bases from V and 5 bases from J, leaving 22 bases between. The CDR3 loop reads CASRPEVGAGENIQYF. The CDR3 DNA sequence: TGCGCCAGCCGACCCGAGGTGGGGGCAGGGGAAAACATTCAGTACTTC.

Ten or more counts support this clonotype. This chain uses TRBV5-1 with TRBJ2-7; D possibly matches TRBD1 or TRBD2 (5 bases each). Deletions cut 0 bases from V and 5 bases from J, with 12 bases between. CDR3 length: 14 amino acids. Germline CDR1 and CDR2: SGHRS and YFSETQ. The chain's CDR3 is CASSLVGTENEQYF. The CDR3 DNA is TGCGCCAGCAGCTTGGTTGGGACGGAGAACGAGCAGTACTTC.

The genes are TRBV30 and TRBJ1-2; D gene uncertain. Trimming cost V 7 bases and J 3 bases, with 12 bases left between them. Germline lookup yields CDR1 GTSNPN and CDR2 SVGIG (reference sequence). This CDR3 has 12 residues. The CDR3 bases are TGTGCCTCTGGCAGGCTTGACTATGGCTACACCTTC. Amino acids: CASGRLDYGYTF.

Concerning this clonotype: A single base separates this from a much larger clone, so it may be a read error. CDR3 protein: CASSPSGEYEQFF. CDR3 coding DNA: TGTGCCAGCAGCCCCTCGGGGGAGTATGAGCAGTTCTTC. This chain links TRBV3-1 with TRBJ2-1, with D perhaps matching TRBD2 (6 bases). Trimming stripped 4 bases from V and 8 bases from J, with 12 bases between. There are 13 residues in the CDR3. The germline V gene has CDR1 LGHDT and CDR2 YNNKEL (reference sequence).

This chain joins TRBV12-3 or TRBV12-4 and TRBJ2-2; D possibly matches TRBD1 or TRBD2 (5 bases each). The CDR3 runs to 15 residues. Deletions cut 0 bases from V and 3 bases from J, with 8 bases between. The CDR3 coding sequence is TGTGCCAGCAGTTTAGCGGGGGTATACACCGGGGAGCTGTTTTTT. Protein sequence: CASSLAGVYTGELFF.

The sample holds many counts of this clonotype. J is TRBJ2-5 and V is TRBV6-5, with no clear D. Trimming removed 0 bases at V and 3 bases at J, with 11 bases between. The CDR3 has 15 amino acids. Per germline, CDR1 MNHEY and CDR2 SVGAGI. CDR3 DNA sequence: TGTGCCAGCAGTTACTCGGGTGGCCCCGAAGAGACCCAGTACTTC. It encodes CASSYSGGPEETQYF.

This clonotype has just a few counts. The V call is TRBV21-1, the J call TRBJ2-1; TRBD2 reflects the table's D call only, with no check against the DNA. TRBV21-1 is recorded as a pseudogene. This CDR3 is 16 amino acids long. CDR3 region: CASTVLLAGGYNEQFF. The DNA of the CDR3 is TGTGCCAGCACGGTTTTACTAGCGGGGGGTTACAATGAGCAGTTCTTC.

As regards this clonotype: A read error may be the cause here, since a much bigger clone is one base away. This chain joins TRBV7-2 and TRBJ1-2; the match to TRBD1 covers 8 bases. Per germline, CDR1 SGHTA and CDR2 FQGNSA. V shed 4 bases and J 7 bases; nucleotides not matched to a gene: 11. The CDR3 loop spans 15 amino acids. This CDR3 reads CASSSERDRPFGYTF. CDR3 in DNA: TGTGCCAGCAGCTCAGAACGGGACAGGCCCTTTGGCTACACCTTC.

The gene calls are TRBV7-2 and TRBJ2-7; D perhaps matches TRBD1 (5 bases). Trimming shortened V by 1 base and J by 2 bases, and 18 bases separated the two germline ends. Germline V gene data show CDR1 as SGHTA and CDR2 as FQGNSA. The CDR3 spans 17 residues. The CDR3 DNA sequence: TGTGCCAGCAGCTTAGGCGGAGACAGATTCCTCACCTACGAGCAGTACTTC. It translates to CASSLGGDRFLTYEQYF.

This clonotype appeared many times. The rearrangement links TRBV2 to TRBJ1-2; D is unresolved. The CDR3 covers 13 residues. Germline values: CDR1 SNHLY, CDR2 FYNNEI. V was trimmed by 6 bases and J by 0 bases, leaving 8 bases between them. CDR3 sequence reads: CASRSRANYGYTF. The CDR3 bases are TGTGCCAGCAGGTCCCGGGCTAACTATGGCTACACCTTC.

As concerns this clonotype: One base away lies a much larger clone, so this may be a sequencing read error. The chain links TRBV7-2 to TRBJ1-2; 8 bases are shared with TRBD1. The germline CDR1 and CDR2 sequences are SGHTA and FQGNSA. The CDR3 totals 15 residues. CDR3 sequence reads: CAGSRGDRPDYGYTF. The CDR3 coding sequence is TGTGCCGGCAGCCGTGGGGACAGGCCTGATTATGGCTACACCTTC.

This clonotype was picked up many times. The V call is TRBV12-3 or TRBV12-4, the J call TRBJ2-3; D tentatively reads TRBD1 or TRBD2 (5 bases each). This CDR3 is built from 14 residues. Trimming shortened V by 6 bases and J by 5 bases, and 15 bases separated the two germline ends. The CDR3 reads CASRGDETGDTQYF. The CDR3 DNA follows: TGTGCCAGCAGGGGGGACGAAACTGGAGATACGCAGTATTTT.

The sample holds many counts of this clonotype. The genes are TRBV20-1 and TRBJ2-6, with D tentatively TRBD1 (5 bases). V lost 0 bases and J 4 bases, leaving 13 bases between the germline ends. CDR3 size: 16 residues. CDR1 and CDR2 (germline): DFQATT, SNEGSKA (reference sequence). The CDR3 sequence is CSARDQSGSGANVLTF. Written as DNA, the CDR3 is TGCAGTGCTAGAGATCAGTCAGGGTCCGGGGCCAACGTCCTGACTTTC.

In this sample, this clonotype turned up many times. The rearrangement links TRBV5-1 to TRBJ2-3; D is unresolved. Germline V gene lookup returns CDR1 SGHRS and CDR2 YFSETQ. Trimming took off 0 bases at V and 6 bases at J, with 14 bases between the two ends. There are 15 residues in the CDR3. Here the CDR3 DNA reads TGCGCCAGCAGCTTGGCCCTAGTGGGGTCGGATACGCAGTATTTT. It yields the protein CASSLALVGSDTQYF.

This clonotype was observed a few times. The chain links TRBV20-1 to TRBJ2-1, with 9 positions matching TRBD2. The germline V gene has CDR1 DFQATT and CDR2 SNEGSKA (reference sequence). The trim removed 0 bases at V and 1 base at J, leaving 4 bases unmatched. The CDR3 sequence is 16 residues long. CDR3 nucleotide sequence: TGCAGTGCTAGAGATTGGCTAGCGGGGTCCTACAATGAGCAGTTCTTC. It codes for CSARDWLAGSYNEQFF.

This clonotype showed up many times. This chain uses TRBV6-5 with TRBJ2-3; D might be TRBD1 (5 bases). V gave up 0 bases and J gave up 0 bases, with 13 bases separating them. Germline CDR1 MNHEY, CDR2 SVGAGI. This CDR3 has 17 residues. CDR3 coding DNA: TGTGCCAGCAGTTACTCGAAAGGGGCTCCAAGCACAGATACGCAGTATTTT. This encodes CASSYSKGAPSTDTQYF.

This clonotype was counted only a few times. The chain carries TRBV11-2 and TRBJ2-7, with 9 nucleotides matching TRBD1. V lost 5 bases and J lost 6; bases outside the gene matches: 14. Per germline, CDR1 SGHAT and CDR2 FQNNGV. The CDR3 is made up of 16 amino acids. CDR3: CASSPWTGVLTFEQYF. The CDR3 nucleotides are TGTGCCAGCAGCCCCTGGACAGGGGTCTTAACGTTCGAGCAGTACTTC.

This clonotype has at least ten counts. A much bigger clone sits one base away, suggesting this may be a read error. The chain recombines TRBV10-2 with TRBJ2-7, with D perhaps TRBD2 (6 bases). Trimming removed 6 bases at V and 3 bases at J, with 12 bases between. The germline gives CDR1 WSHSY, CDR2 SAAADI. The CDR3 has 13 amino acids. CDR3 sequence: CASREGYGYEQYF. CDR3 coding DNA: TGCGCCAGCAGGGAGGGGTATGGCTACGAGCAGTACTTC.

This clonotype was seen ten or more times. The chain couples TRBV5-1 to TRBJ2-1; D call uncertain. The germline CDR1 and CDR2 sequences are SGHRS and YFSETQ. The V and J ends lost 5 bases and 4 bases respectively, with 10 bases between them. The CDR3 is 13 residues long. Written as DNA, the CDR3 is TGCGCCAGCAGTTGGGATAATTACAATGAGCAGTTCTTC. This encodes CASSWDNYNEQFF.